The next 10 T cell receptor beta chains were all read from a single sample in a study of T cell responses to AZD1222 COVID-19 vaccine. Repertoires were generated with immunoSEQ multiplex PCR, while TCRdb's copy carries only in-frame clones and drops some. The sample consists of 150,000 to 200,000 clones, 85% to 90% of them appearing once. The specimen comprised peripheral blood, sampled 28 days after the second dose of the MenACWY control vaccine. These receptors were obtained from an adult who received the MenACWY meningococcal vaccine as a control.

The V and J genes are TRBV28 and TRBJ1-3; no clear D gene. Trimming removed 8 bases at V and 1 base at J, with 12 bases between. CDR1 and CDR2 from the germline V gene are MDHEN and SYDVKM. This CDR3 has 14 residues. The CDR3 bases are TGTGCCAGCCTGTCGAGGATATCTGGAAACACCATATATTTT. This codes for CASLSRISGNTIYF.

This chain connects TRBV28 to TRBJ1-4, with D unresolved. This CDR3 has 16 residues. Deletions cut 1 base from V and 3 bases from J, with 12 bases between. Germline loops: CDR1 MDHEN, CDR2 SYDVKM. The CDR3 loop is CASSLSKGIPNEKLFF. The CDR3 DNA reads TGTGCCAGCAGTTTATCTAAGGGTATCCCTAATGAAAAACTGTTTTTT. The full variable domain, rest sourced from reference TRBV28 and TRBJ1-4, is DVKVTQSSRYLVKRTGEKVFLECVQDMDHENMFWYRQDPGLGLRLIYFSYDVKMKEKGDIPEGYSVSREKKERFSLILESASTNQTSMYLCASSLSKGIPNEKLFFGSGTQLSVL.

This chain uses TRBV6-1 with TRBJ2-1, with D perhaps matching TRBD2 (7 bases). Germline V gene data show CDR1 as MNHNS and CDR2 as SASEGT. The CDR3 is made up of 14 amino acids. Deletions cut 0 bases from V and 6 bases from J, with 9 bases between. CDR3 coding DNA: TGTGCCAGCAGTGAAGCGGGAGGGGGCAATGAGCAGTTCTTC. It is translated as CASSEAGGGNEQFF.

With respect to this clone: A junction boundary mismatches the germline segment, possibly from a read error. V and J are TRBV9 and TRBJ2-1; 9 positions agree with TRBD2. Germline V CDR1 and CDR2: SGDLS, YYNGEE. The CDR3 runs to 12 residues. The CDR3 protein is CDSGSSYNEQFF. The DNA of the CDR3 is TGCGATAGCGGGAGTTCCTACAATGAGCAGTTCTTC.

V and J are TRBV7-6 and TRBJ2-5, with D perhaps matching TRBD1 or TRBD2 (7 bases each). V was clipped by 5 bases and J by 5 bases, with 18 bases between them. The V gene's germline CDR1 is SGHVS and CDR2 FNYEAQ. The CDR3 is 15 residues long. The CDR3 spells CASSTGAGVGETQYF. The CDR3 nucleotides are TGTGCCAGCAGCACAGGGGCGGGAGTGGGCGAGACCCAGTACTTC.

The chain joins TRBV5-4 to TRBJ2-3; 7 positions agree with TRBD1. CDR1 SGHNT and CDR2 YYREEE come from the germline V gene (reference sequence). Trimming removed 5 bases from V and 0 bases from J; junction bases left unmatched: 9. The CDR3 loop spans 16 amino acids. This CDR3 reads CASRPLNRGSTDTQYF. The CDR3 DNA reads TGTGCCAGCAGACCGTTGAACAGGGGAAGCACAGATACGCAGTATTTT.

The chain links TRBV5-6 to TRBJ2-7, with D unresolved. V was pared by 4 bases and J by 3 bases, with 14 bases between. CDR3 size: 14 residues. Germline lookup yields CDR1 SGHDT and CDR2 YYEEEE. CDR3 amino acids: CASSPIRGLYEQYF. The CDR3 bases are TGTGCCAGCAGCCCTATACGTGGGCTCTACGAGCAGTACTTC.

The rearrangement uses TRBV11-2 and TRBJ1-2; D is ambiguous. CDR1 SGHAT and CDR2 FQNNGV come from the germline V gene. The germline V and J ends were trimmed by 0 bases and 4 bases, with 9 bases remaining between them. The CDR3 runs 14 residues. The CDR3 sequence: CASSLDLRFYGYTF. CDR3 bases: TGTGCCAGCAGCTTAGATTTAAGATTCTATGGCTACACCTTC. The full variable domain, its missing parts supplied by reference TRBV11-2 and TRBJ1-2, is EAGVAQSPRYKIIEKRQSVAFWCNPISGHATLYWYQQILGQGPKLLIQFQNNGVVDDSQLPKDRFSAERLKGVDSTLKIQPAKLEDSAVYLCASSLDLRFYGYTFGSGTRLTVV.

The rearrangement links TRBV28 to TRBJ1-2, with a possible D match to TRBD1 (5 bases). Per germline, CDR1 MDHEN and CDR2 SYDVKM. The CDR3 runs to 13 residues. V lost 7 bases to trimming and J lost 8 bases, with 17 bases between them. This chain's CDR3 is CASTYNSGTGYTF. CDR3 nucleotides: TGTGCCAGCACCTACAATTCAGGGACCGGCTACACCTTC.

This sequence joins TRBV6-2 or TRBV6-3 and TRBJ1-5; D is ambiguous. V was trimmed by 1 base and J by 3 bases, leaving 7 bases between them. The V gene's germline CDR1 is MNHEY and CDR2 SVGEGT. The CDR3 is made up of 14 amino acids. The CDR3 reads CASSYFSDNQPQHF. Here the CDR3 DNA reads TGTGCCAGCAGTTACTTCTCGGACAATCAGCCCCAGCATTTT.